This T cell receptor (beta chain) originates from a study of blood T cell repertoires in COVID-19. Background on the study: Sources were T cells, B-cell-depleted T cells, or PBMCs; the material itself was cDNA or gDNA.

Germline V gene lookup returns CDR1 LNHDA and CDR2 SQIVND (reference sequence). This CDR3 has 14 residues. The junction had 10 bases not matched to a gene; V was cut back by 6 bases and J by 5 bases. Assay: immunoSEQ multiplex PCR; the TCRdb copy retains only in-frame clones and omits some. This sample carries about 160,000 clones, around 89% of them seen once, and the ten largest clones take roughly 12%. The rearrangement joins TRBV19 to TRBJ2-7, with 7 bases identical to TRBD1. The TCR originated in a man between 18 and 35 years old with COVID-19, enrolled during active disease. Material for sequencing was peripheral blood. The CDR3 sequence: CASRMTGNRDEQYF. CDR3 sequence (DNA): TGTGCCAGTAGGATGACAGGGAACAGGGACGAGCAGTACTTC.